This entry describes one T cell receptor (beta chain). Its antigen is currently unknown. This sample is drawn from a study of T cells in localized non-small cell lung cancer. Study results and limitations: Since sequencing was restricted to only one region of the tumor, intratumor heterogeneity remains a possibility.

Measured with immunoSEQ multiplex PCR; TCRdb has only the in-frame clones, and not every one. Seen here are about 48,000 clones, roughly 80% observed once, and the top ten hold around a sixth. This clonotype was obtained from a man aged 40 to 75 with stage I squamous cell lung carcinoma. The sample in question was peripheral blood, obtained before any cancer treatment.

CDR3 in amino acids: CASSVSGGANTGELFF. CDR3 DNA sequence: TGTGCCAGCAGCGTATCAGGAGGGGCGAACACCGGGGAGCTGTTTTTT. The chain links TRBV9 to TRBJ2-2, with a possible D match to TRBD2 (6 bases). This CDR3 has 16 amino acids. Germline CDR1 and CDR2: SGDLS and YYNGEE. Trimming removed 1 base at V and 0 bases at J, with 10 bases between.